One and the same sample provided the 17 T cell receptor beta chains below, sequenced in a study of radiation and T cells in renal cell carcinoma. The time point is: baseline pretreatment blood. The sample's treatment: 15 Gy SBRT to primary tumor, nephrectomy 4 weeks later. The data were produced by immunoSEQ multiplex PCR, yet TCRdb's version contains in-frame clones alone and is incomplete. The sample has about 150,000 clones, 70% to 90% seen once. Sequences were derived from blood, sampled from a patient whose treatment included radiotherapy and nephrectomy. The origin of the receptors is a woman aged 50 to 60 with renal cell carcinoma.

CDR3 DNA sequence: TGTGCCAGCAGCCTATATAGCTCCTACAATGAGCAGTTCTTC. Its protein is CASSLYSSYNEQFF. This chain uses TRBV7-3 with TRBJ2-1; unclear D gene. Trimming took off 5 bases at V and 0 bases at J, with 8 bases between the two ends. CDR1 is SGHTA and CDR2 is FQGTGA in the germline V gene. The CDR3 loop spans 14 amino acids.

The chain recombines TRBV2 with TRBJ1-2, with D unclear. The germline V gene encodes CDR1 SNHLY and CDR2 FYNNEI. The germline V and J ends were trimmed by 4 bases and 2 bases, with 8 bases remaining between them. This CDR3 contains 13 residues. CDR3 sequence (DNA): TGTGCCAGCAGTGGGTCCCCAAACTATGGCTACACCTTC. Amino acid sequence: CASSGSPNYGYTF. The full variable domain, rest sourced from reference TRBV2 and TRBJ1-2, is EPEVTQTPSHQVTQMGQEVILRCVPISNHLYFYWYRQILGQKVEFLVSFYNNEISEKSEIFDDQFSVERPDGSNFTLKIRSTKLEDSAMYFCASSGSPNYGYTFGSGTRLTVV.

This chain's CDR3 is CASIPRTGHGYTF. CDR3 bases: TGTGCCAGTATCCCCCGGACAGGGCATGGCTACACCTTC. This rearrangement joins TRBV19 to TRBJ1-2; 8 nucleotides line up with TRBD1. CDR1 LNHDA and CDR2 SQIVND come from the germline V gene (reference sequence). Losses at the gene ends were 7 bases for V and 6 bases for J; bases not matched to a gene: 7. This CDR3 is 13 amino acids long.

The rearrangement uses TRBV19 and TRBJ1-2; the D is unclear. Trimming cost V 7 bases and J 2 bases, with 20 bases left between them. From germline, CDR1 is LNHDA and CDR2 SQIVND (reference sequence). The CDR3 extends over 16 amino acids. This CDR3 reads CASTHLPAGSNYGYTF. The CDR3 DNA reads TGTGCCAGTACCCATTTACCGGCAGGCAGCAACTATGGCTACACCTTC.

This clone has a single count. The V gene is TRBV7-6, the J gene TRBJ2-3; unclear D gene. Deletions cut 1 base from V and 5 bases from J, with 7 bases between. Looked up from germline, CDR1 is SGHVS and CDR2 is FNYEAQ. CDR3 length equals 13 residues. Here the CDR3 DNA reads TGTGCCAGCAGCTTAGATTTTGGAGATACGCAGTATTTT. Translation: CASSLDFGDTQYF.

This rearrangement joins TRBV18 to TRBJ1-2; no firm D call. The CDR3 extends over 15 amino acids. Germline V gives CDR1 KGHSH, CDR2 LQKENI. The V end was cut by 3 bases, the J end by 0 bases, with 11 bases between. CDR3 amino acids: CASSPPAGTNYGYTF. The CDR3 nucleotides are TGTGCCAGCTCACCGCCGGCCGGAACTAACTATGGCTACACCTTC. The full variable domain, rest sourced from reference TRBV18 and TRBJ1-2, is NAGVMQNPRHLVRRRGQEARLRCSPMKGHSHVYWYRQLPEEGLKFMVYLQKENIIDESGMPKERFSAEFPKEGPSILRIQQVVRGDSAAYFCASSPPAGTNYGYTFGSGTRLTVV.

DNA of the CDR3: TGTGCCACCAGCATCCGGACGGGGGGCCGCAATGAGCAGTTCTTC. It is translated as CATSIRTGGRNEQFF. The chain combines TRBV15 with TRBJ2-1; tentative D call: TRBD2 (7 bases). Trimming stripped 4 bases from V and 6 bases from J, with 16 bases between. CDR1 and CDR2 (germline): LNHNV, YYDKDF (reference sequence). CDR3 size: 15 residues.

The gene calls are TRBV10-3 and TRBJ1-5, with a tentative D call TRBD1 (5 bases). Trimming took off 2 bases at V and 0 bases at J, with 8 bases between the two ends. In germline, CDR1 is ENHRY, CDR2 SYGVKD. The CDR3 has 15 residues. CDR3 sequence reads: CAISEGGLSNQPQHF. As DNA, the CDR3 is TGTGCCATCAGTGAGGGGGGACTTAGCAATCAGCCCCAGCATTTT.

The chain employs TRBV6-1 and TRBJ2-7, with 7 bases fitting TRBD1. V lost 4 bases, J lost 4 bases, and 16 bases stayed unmatched. CDR1 and CDR2 from the germline V gene are MNHNS and SASEGT. CDR3 length: 17 amino acids. The CDR3 coding sequence is TGTGCCAGCAGTGCGGAGCACTCCGGGACAGCACTTTACGAGCAGTACTTC. Encoded protein: CASSAEHSGTALYEQYF.

The genes are TRBV9 and TRBJ1-1, with 7 bases matching TRBD1. The V gene's germline CDR1 is SGDLS and CDR2 YYNGEE. The CDR3 runs 14 residues. The junction had 10 bases not matched to a gene; V was cut back by 6 bases and J by 5 bases. The CDR3 region is CASTFTGEGTEAFF. The CDR3 region has the DNA TGTGCCAGCACCTTCACAGGGGAAGGGACTGAAGCTTTCTTT.

The V and J genes are TRBV7-2 and TRBJ2-2; 10 positions match TRBD2. The CDR3 has 16 residues. The germline V gene encodes CDR1 SGHTA and CDR2 FQGNSA. With V trimmed by 6 bases and J by 4 bases, 8 bases remained unmatched. CDR3 sequence (DNA): TGTGCCAGCAGTCTGTCTAGCGGGGGCGGCACCGGGGAGCTGTTTTTT. This translates into CASSLSSGGGTGELFF.

The chain joins TRBV28 to TRBJ2-7; tentatively, D is TRBD2 (5 bases). The CDR3 has 14 residues. V lost 3 bases and J 2 bases, leaving 11 bases between the germline ends. The germline CDR1 and CDR2 sequences are MDHEN and SYDVKM. CDR3 sequence (DNA): TGTGCCAGCAGTTTTTTGACGGGAACCTACGAGCAGTACTTC. This encodes CASSFLTGTYEQYF.

The V and J genes are TRBV7-6 and TRBJ2-1; 10 bases fit TRBD1. Trimming removed 1 base from V and 5 bases from J; junction bases left unmatched: 5. CDR3 length: 16 residues. Germline V gene data show CDR1 as SGHVS and CDR2 as FNYEAQ. This chain's CDR3 is CASSLVGTGANNEQFF. CDR3 DNA: TGTGCCAGCAGCTTAGTCGGGACAGGGGCGAACAATGAGCAGTTCTTC.

The V call is TRBV19, the J call TRBJ1-1; D gene ambiguous. Germline values: CDR1 LNHDA, CDR2 SQIVND (reference sequence). CDR3 length: 16 residues. Trimming took off 7 bases at V and 5 bases at J, with 23 bases between the two ends. The CDR3 region has the DNA TGTGCCAGTATCCGCGGTGATAGAGCAGCAAAAACTGAAGCTTTCTTT. It yields the protein CASIRGDRAAKTEAFF. The variable domain in full, completed from reference TRBV19 and TRBJ1-1, reads DGGITQSPKYLFRKEGQNVTLSCEQNLNHDAMYWYRQDPGQGLRLIYYSQIVNDFQKGDIAEGYSVSREKKESFPLTVTSAQKNPTAFYLCASIRGDRAAKTEAFFGQGTRLTVV.

V is TRBV5-8 and J is TRBJ2-2, with D perhaps TRBD1 or TRBD2 (5 bases each). CDR3 length: 14 residues. CDR1 and CDR2 (germline): SGHTS, YDEGEE. Between the trimmed V and J ends, which lost 6 bases and 8 bases, there was a span of 17 bases. This chain's CDR3 is CASTRQRSRGELFF. CDR3 DNA sequence: TGTGCCAGCACTAGACAGCGGTCACGGGGGGAGCTGTTTTTT.

This sequence joins TRBV6-5 and TRBJ2-4, with 9 bases aligning to TRBD1. CDR1 is MNHEY and CDR2 is SVGAGI in the germline V gene. The CDR3 contains 15 residues. The V segment lost 6 bases and the J segment 3 bases; nucleotides outside the gene matches: 6. CDR3 DNA: TGTGCCAGCAGCACCCACAGGGGGCGCAAAAACATTCAGTACTTC. Protein sequence: CASSTHRGRKNIQYF.

The chain is built from TRBV25-1 and TRBJ2-2; a possible D gene is TRBD2 (6 bases). V lost 4 bases and J 7 bases, leaving 13 bases between the germline ends. The CDR3 sequence is 14 residues long. Germline V CDR1 and CDR2: MGHDK, SYGVNS. CDR3 sequence reads: CASSGRLGGGELFF. In nucleotides, the CDR3 is TGTGCCAGCAGTGGCCGATTGGGAGGCGGGGAGCTGTTTTTT.